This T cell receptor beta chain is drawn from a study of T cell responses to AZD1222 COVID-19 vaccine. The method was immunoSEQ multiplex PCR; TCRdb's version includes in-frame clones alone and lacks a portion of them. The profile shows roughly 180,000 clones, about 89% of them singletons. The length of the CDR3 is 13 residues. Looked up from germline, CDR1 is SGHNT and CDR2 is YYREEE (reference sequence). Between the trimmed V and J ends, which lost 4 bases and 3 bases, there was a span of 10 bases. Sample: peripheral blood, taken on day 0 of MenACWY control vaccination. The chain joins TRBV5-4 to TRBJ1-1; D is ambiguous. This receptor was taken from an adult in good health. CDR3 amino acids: CASSHVIDTEAFF. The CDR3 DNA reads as TGTGCCAGCAGCCATGTGATAGACACTGAAGCTTTCTTT.